The 23 T cell receptor beta chains in this list originate from one sample, sequenced in a study of T cell changes during pregnancy in multiple sclerosis. The data were produced by immunoSEQ multiplex PCR, yet TCRdb's version contains in-frame clones alone and is incomplete. The sample has about 38,000 clones; around nine tenths are singletons. The input for sequencing was CD4+ T cells from peripheral blood mononuclear cells, taken in the third trimester of pregnancy. All receptors derive from a female donor in good health, enrolled as a control in a pregnancy study.

The chain is built from TRBV5-1 and TRBJ2-7; the match to TRBD2 covers 7 bases. Germline CDR1 is SGHRS and CDR2 is YFSETQ. There are 15 residues in the CDR3. J was trimmed by 1 base and V by 0 bases; bases with no gene match: 4. In nucleotides, the CDR3 is TGCGCCAGCAGCTTGGGGCTAGCGGCATCCTACGAGCAGTACTTC. As protein: CASSLGLAASYEQYF.

CDR3 coding DNA: TGTGCCAGCAGTTACTCCTGGCAGAATGAAAAACTGTTTTTT. Translating it yields CASSYSWQNEKLFF. The chain joins TRBV6-5 to TRBJ1-4; D not certain. The CDR3 has 14 residues. Germline V gene data show CDR1 as MNHEY and CDR2 as SVGAGI. Between the trimmed V and J ends, which lost 0 bases and 5 bases, there was a span of 7 bases.

The genes are TRBV7-9 and TRBJ2-6, with D possibly TRBD1 on 6 matching bases. The CDR3 length is 13 residues. Germline-derived CDR1 and CDR2 are SEHNR and FQNEAQ (reference sequence). Trimming cost V 5 bases and J 18 bases, with 20 bases left between them. CDR3 loop: CASSAPGHNLPTF. For the CDR3, the DNA is TGTGCCAGCAGCGCCCCGGGACACAACTTACCGACTTTC.

The chain combines TRBV5-4 with TRBJ1-5; maybe TRBD1 (5 bases). The CDR3 spans 15 residues. CDR1 and CDR2 (germline): SGHNT, YYREEE (reference sequence). V was trimmed by 0 bases and J by 4 bases, leaving 11 bases between them. The CDR3 here is CASSLDPGGNQPQHF. The CDR3 DNA is TGTGCCAGCAGCTTGGATCCGGGGGGAAATCAGCCCCAGCATTTT.

This chain uses TRBV5-1 with TRBJ2-5, with 13 positions matching TRBD2. Looked up from germline, CDR1 is SGHRS and CDR2 is YFSETQ. CDR3 length: 15 amino acids. The J segment lost 4 bases and the V segment lost 1 base, leaving 1 base of the junction unmatched. CDR3 DNA: TGCGCCAGCAGCTTGCGACTAGCGGGAGGAGAGACCCAGTACTTC. As protein: CASSLRLAGGETQYF.

V gene TRBV13 combines with J gene TRBJ2-7; D is possibly TRBD2 (5 bases). The CDR3 has 14 residues. Trimming removed 3 bases from V and 3 bases from J, with 12 bases in between. The germline V gene has CDR1 PRHDT and CDR2 FYEKMQ (reference sequence). CDR3 sequence: CASSFSGTGYEQYF. The DNA for the CDR3 is TGTGCCAGCAGCTTCTCGGGAACCGGCTACGAGCAGTACTTC.

The CDR3 nucleotides read TGCGCCAGCAGCAGGACAGGGGAGAGCTACGAGCAGTACTTC. Amino acids: CASSRTGESYEQYF. The V and J genes are TRBV10-2 and TRBJ2-7, with 9 bases fitting TRBD1. CDR3 length: 14 residues. V shed 6 bases, J shed 3 bases, and the junction held 6 bases outside the gene matches. The germline gives CDR1 WSHSY, CDR2 SAAADI.

V gene TRBV7-8 combines with J gene TRBJ1-2; unclear D gene. The germline CDR1 and CDR2 sequences are SGHVS and FQNEAQ. The CDR3 is made up of 13 amino acids. Trimming cost V 1 base and J 8 bases, with 11 bases left between them. CDR3 nucleotides: TGTGCCAGCAGCTTAGGAGTTGGCGGCGGCTACACCTTC. This codes for CASSLGVGGGYTF.

This rearrangement joins TRBV5-1 to TRBJ2-3; 10 bases match TRBD2. Trimming cost V 0 bases and J 7 bases; bases outside gene matches: 8. Per the germline V gene, CDR1 is SGHRS and CDR2 is YFSETQ. This CDR3 is built from 16 residues. The CDR3 is CASSLAASGSPYTQYF. CDR3 bases: TGCGCCAGCAGCTTGGCCGCTAGCGGGAGTCCATATACGCAGTATTTT.

The chain carries TRBV5-4 and TRBJ1-2; TRBD1 might be the D (6 bases). CDR3 length equals 13 residues. Germline-derived CDR1 and CDR2 are SGHNT and YYREEE (reference sequence). Deletions cut 2 bases from V and 6 bases from J, with 11 bases between. The CDR3: CASSLQGVHGYTF. Written as DNA, the CDR3 is TGTGCCAGCAGCTTACAGGGAGTTCATGGCTACACCTTC.

To note about this clone: Other nucleotide sequences in the sample specify the same CDR3. The rearrangement joins TRBV6-5 to TRBJ2-7; 9 bases match TRBD1. J lost 3 bases, V lost 0 bases, and 3 bases had no gene match. Germline V gives CDR1 MNHEY, CDR2 SVGAGI. This CDR3 is 15 amino acids long. The CDR3 nucleotides read TGTGCCAGCAGTTACTCTCCGGGACAGGGCTACGAGCAGTACTTC. Protein sequence: CASSYSPGQGYEQYF.

This chain uses TRBV28 with TRBJ2-7, with 10 bases identical to TRBD1. The germline V gene encodes CDR1 MDHEN and CDR2 SYDVKM. The trim removed 5 bases at V and 7 bases at J, leaving 8 bases unmatched. The CDR3 length is 14 residues. The CDR3 DNA sequence: TGTGCCAGCAGTCCCCGACAGGGGGCTCGGGAGCAGTACTTC. This sequence encodes CASSPRQGAREQYF.

The chain carries TRBV5-4 and TRBJ2-1; weak D call: TRBD2 (5 bases). Germline V gene data show CDR1 as SGHNT and CDR2 as YYREEE (reference sequence). Trimming stripped 0 bases from V and 4 bases from J, with 8 bases between. The length of the CDR3 is 14 residues. CDR3 residues: CASSLEAAYNEQFF. DNA of the CDR3: TGTGCCAGCAGCTTGGAAGCGGCTTACAATGAGCAGTTCTTC.

The chain couples TRBV9 to TRBJ2-7; D possibly corresponds to TRBD2 (6 bases). Germline CDR1 reads SGDLS; CDR2 reads YYNGEE. V lost 0 bases, J lost 3 bases, and 13 bases lay in between. The length of the CDR3 is 15 residues. The CDR3 nucleotides read TGTGCCAGCAGCGTAGCCCCGGGGGACGGCTACGAGCAGTACTTC. Protein product: CASSVAPGDGYEQYF. Based on the CDR3 plus reference TRBV9 and TRBJ2-7, the full variable domain is DSGVTQTPKHLITATGQRVTLRCSPRSGDLSVYWYQQSLDQGLQFLIQYYNGEERAKGNILERFSAQQFPDLHSELNLSSLELGDSALYFCASSVAPGDGYEQYFGPGTRLTVT.

The V gene is TRBV28, the J gene TRBJ1-5; D ambiguous. This CDR3 has 15 amino acids. The ends were cut back, 5 bases at V and 3 bases at J, with 14 bases in the middle. From germline, CDR1 is MDHEN and CDR2 SYDVKM. The CDR3: CASSPDGIANQPQHF. CDR3 DNA: TGTGCCAGCAGTCCTGACGGTATAGCCAATCAGCCCCAGCATTTT. Together with reference TRBV28 and TRBJ1-5, the CDR3 gives the full variable domain: DVKVTQSSRYLVKRTGEKVFLECVQDMDHENMFWYRQDPGLGLRLIYFSYDVKMKEKGDIPEGYSVSREKKERFSLILESASTNQTSMYLCASSPDGIANQPQHFGDGTRLSIL.

This chain connects TRBV5-6 to TRBJ2-1; 11 bases fit TRBD1. CDR1 SGHDT and CDR2 YYEEEE come from the germline V gene. The V and J ends lost 0 bases and 7 bases, in that order; junction bases with no gene match: 6. The CDR3 loop spans 16 amino acids. DNA for the CDR3: TGTGCCAGCAGCTTGGTTGGACAGGGGGCGCGTAATGAGCAGTTCTTC. Translated, it gives CASSLVGQGARNEQFF.

This clone was recorded a few times. V gene TRBV6-6 combines with J gene TRBJ1-1; TRBD1 might be the D (6 bases). Trimming took off 11 bases at V and 3 bases at J, with 10 bases between the two ends. CDR1 is MNHNY, CDR2 SVGAGI, per germline (reference sequence). The CDR3 extends over 11 amino acids. CDR3 coding DNA: TGTGCCTTAGGGGGGGACACTGAAGCTTTCTTT. Translated: CALGGDTEAFF.

The rearrangement joins TRBV2 to TRBJ1-2; weak D call: TRBD1 (6 bases). Trimming pared 7 bases from V and 5 bases from J, leaving 14 bases between. Germline values: CDR1 SNHLY, CDR2 FYNNEI. The CDR3 has 13 residues. The DNA of the CDR3 is TGTGCCAGCACGGGGGGCGCTTATTATGGCTACACCTTC. Translation: CASTGGAYYGYTF. Drawing the rest from reference TRBV2 and TRBJ1-2, the complete variable domain is EPEVTQTPSHQVTQMGQEVILRCVPISNHLYFYWYRQILGQKVEFLVSFYNNEISEKSEIFDDQFSVERPDGSNFTLKIRSTKLEDSAMYFCASTGGAYYGYTFGSGTRLTVV.

This chain connects TRBV7-2 to TRBJ2-3; the D gene is possibly TRBD1 (6 bases). Deletions cut 4 bases from V and 4 bases from J, with 9 bases between. This CDR3 contains 13 residues. Germline CDR1 reads SGHTA; CDR2 reads FQGNSA. This chain's CDR3 is CASSSTGPDTQYF. The CDR3 DNA is TGTGCCAGCAGCTCCACAGGGCCAGATACGCAGTATTTT.

The V call is TRBV5-1, the J call TRBJ2-2; 11 bases align to TRBD1. CDR3 length: 19 residues. The V gene end was trimmed by 4 bases and the J gene end by 4 bases; junction bases not matched to a gene: 15. Germline loops: CDR1 SGHRS, CDR2 YFSETQ. This chain's CDR3 is CASSHQVGTGGRGTGELFF. CDR3 DNA sequence: TGCGCCAGCAGCCACCAGGTGGGGACAGGGGGACGAGGCACCGGGGAGCTGTTTTTT.

The V call is TRBV10-2, the J call TRBJ2-7, with 7 bases lining up with TRBD1. CDR3 size: 16 residues. Germline loops: CDR1 WSHSY, CDR2 SAAADI. Trimming at V came to 3 bases and at J to 0 bases, leaving 8 bases not matched to a gene. CDR3 protein: CASSDPGQSSSYEQYF. The CDR3 DNA sequence: TGCGCCAGCAGTGACCCGGGACAGTCCAGCTCCTACGAGCAGTACTTC.

V and J are TRBV5-4 and TRBJ2-1, with 9 positions matching TRBD2. This CDR3 is 15 amino acids long. V was pared by 3 bases and J by 10 bases, with 11 bases of the junction left unmatched. Germline CDR1 and CDR2: SGHNT and YYREEE (reference sequence). The CDR3 nucleotides read TGTGCCAGCAGCTCGTATGTGACTAGCGGACGAGAGCAGTTCTTC. Translating it yields CASSSYVTSGREQFF.

This clone was recorded a few times. V is TRBV10-3 and J is TRBJ2-3; the D gene is possibly TRBD2 (5 bases). The V end was cut by 6 bases, the J end by 4 bases, with 11 bases between. Germline lookup yields CDR1 ENHRY and CDR2 SYGVKD. The CDR3 has 13 residues. CDR3 amino acids: CAIRGSVADTQYF. CDR3 coding DNA: TGTGCCATCAGGGGGAGCGTAGCAGATACGCAGTATTTT.